The clone carrying this T cell receptor (beta chain) was seen once. Its target is not known. CDR1 and CDR2 (germline): PRHDT, FYEKMQ (reference sequence). The CDR3 runs 14 residues. The V and J ends lost 4 bases and 0 bases respectively, with 8 bases between them. TCRdb reprocessed the RT-PCR reads via MiXCR and lists one record per CDR3 protein. The repertoire holds roughly 630,000 distinct CDR3 sequences, with 14% as singletons. These data belong to a study of response to subunit inactivated influenza vaccine. Study observations and caveats: Authors suggested seasonal influenza vaccinations each recruit few new T cells.

The chain employs TRBV13 and TRBJ2-3; a possible D gene is TRBD1 (5 bases). The sample was PBMCs from blood, taken around 15 days before vaccination. The receptor was derived from a man aged 50 to 59 who received an inactivated influenza vaccine. The CDR3: CASSYRNSTDTQYF. The CDR3 bases are TGTGCCAGCAGCTACAGGAATAGCACAGATACGCAGTATTTT.